A single sample is the source of the 25 T cell receptor beta chains below, sequenced in a study of T cells after yellow fever vaccination. Each CDR3 protein is one row after TCRdb ran MiXCR on the 5' RACE reads. This table holds 250,000 or so distinct CDR3 sequences, 3.6% found once. The sample in question was PBMCs, obtained 15 days after the yellow fever booster vaccination. Source of these receptors: a man between 18 and 35 years old who received the YFV17D yellow fever vaccine.

Many counts were recorded for this clonotype. This chain uses TRBV11-3 with TRBJ2-6; 8 bases map to TRBD1. The CDR3 sequence is 21 residues long. With V trimmed by 4 bases and J by 1 base, 18 bases remained unmatched. Germline CDR1 reads SGHNT; CDR2 reads YENEEA. The CDR3 loop is CASSSYYTPGTGNSGANVLTF. DNA for the CDR3: TGTGCCAGCAGCTCATATTATACCCCCGGGACAGGCAATTCTGGGGCCAACGTCCTGACTTTC.

This clonotype was observed many times. This chain joins TRBV5-1 and TRBJ2-1, with D unclear. The germline CDR1 and CDR2 sequences are SGHRS and YFSETQ. The CDR3 is 15 amino acids. V shed 3 bases and J shed 14 bases, with 24 bases lying between them. CDR3 sequence: CASSSQLSQGVVKFF. The CDR3 bases are TGCGCCAGCAGCTCACAGCTGTCCCAAGGTGTGGTTAAGTTCTTC.

This clonotype was found many times. This rearrangement joins TRBV20-1 to TRBJ2-7; TRBD1 matches 7 bases. CDR3 size: 14 residues. Germline assignment: CDR1 DFQATT and CDR2 SNEGSKA (reference sequence). The junction had 7 bases not matched to a gene; V was cut back by 5 bases and J by 0 bases. DNA for the CDR3: TGCAGTGCTCCGACAGGGTATAACTCCTACGAGCAGTACGTC. Translating gives CSAPTGYNSYEQYV.

This clonotype was observed many times. The chain joins TRBV15 to TRBJ1-5; 7 bases fit TRBD1. The V segment lost 0 bases and the J segment 6 bases; nucleotides outside the gene matches: 5. There are 15 residues in the CDR3. Germline CDR1 LNHNV, CDR2 YYDKDF (reference sequence). As DNA, the CDR3 is TGTGCCACCAGCAGAGATTTAGGGGGCGGTCAGCCCCAGCATTTT. The encoded protein is CATSRDLGGGQPQHF.

This clonotype was observed at least ten times. The chain recombines TRBV12-3 or TRBV12-4 with TRBJ2-1; D is possibly TRBD2 (6 bases). The CDR3 is 14 amino acids. V was shortened by 8 bases and J by 4 bases, with 15 bases between the two germline ends. Here the CDR3 reads CASLARGRYNEQFF. DNA for the CDR3: TGTGCCAGCCTCGCCCGGGGGAGGTACAATGAGCAGTTCTTC.

This clonotype came up many times. The chain joins TRBV6-1 to TRBJ2-1, with TRBD1 matching 9 bases. CDR3 length: 15 residues. V lost 2 bases and J lost 7; bases outside the gene matches: 6. In germline, CDR1 is MNHNS, CDR2 SASEGT. The CDR3 sequence is CASSEQGTGRNEQFF. DNA of the CDR3: TGTGCCAGCAGTGAACAGGGGACAGGGAGGAATGAGCAGTTCTTC.

This clonotype was seen at least ten times. In nucleotides, the CDR3 is TGCAGCGTTACAGGACAGGGGAATCTGTTCTTC. This translates into CSVTGQGNLFF. V is TRBV29-1 and J is TRBJ2-1; 9 bases are a match to TRBD1. V lost 5 bases to trimming and J lost 15 bases; unmatched junction nucleotides: 8. CDR3 length: 11 amino acids. Germline-derived CDR1 and CDR2 are SQVTM and ANQGSEA.

This clonotype showed up many times. The chain uses TRBV7-2 and TRBJ1-2, with TRBD1 as a possible D gene (5 bases). V lost 2 bases to trimming and J lost 7 bases, with 11 bases between them. This CDR3 is 13 amino acids long. Germline V gene sequence: CDR1 SGHTA, CDR2 FQGNSA. The DNA for the CDR3 is TGTGCCAGCAGCTTAACCTCAGGGTCTGGCTACACCTTC. It yields the protein CASSLTSGSGYTF.

This clonotype was seen repeatedly, ten times or more. The V and J genes are TRBV20-1 and TRBJ2-1; TRBD2 agrees at 11 bases. There are 15 residues in the CDR3. Germline CDR1 and CDR2: DFQATT and SNEGSKA (reference sequence). The V segment lost 3 bases and the J segment 6 bases; nucleotides outside the gene matches: 7. The CDR3 here is CSASRSGGAGNEQFF. CDR3 nucleotide sequence: TGCAGTGCTAGCCGTAGCGGGGGGGCCGGCAATGAGCAGTTCTTC.

This clonotype was counted at least ten times. The V and J genes are TRBV7-2 and TRBJ1-5; no reliable D call. V lost 1 base, J lost 7 bases, and 8 bases lay in between. The CDR3 has 13 amino acids. CDR1 and CDR2 (germline): SGHTA, FQGNSA. The CDR3 DNA sequence: TGTGCCAGCAGCTTAGATCGATGGCAGCCCCAGCATTTT. Its translation is CASSLDRWQPQHF.

This clonotype was observed at least ten times. The rearrangement links TRBV11-2 to TRBJ1-1; D is uncertain. Germline CDR1 and CDR2: SGHAT and FQNNGV. V was trimmed by 5 bases and J by 4 bases, leaving 11 bases between them. The CDR3 consists of 13 residues. CDR3 DNA sequence: TGTGCCAGCAGCCCCCTCCATCGCACTGAAGCTTTCTTT. This translates into CASSPLHRTEAFF.

The rearrangement links TRBV7-2 to TRBJ2-1; D may be TRBD1 (7 bases). Germline V gene lookup returns CDR1 SGHTA and CDR2 FQGNSA. The ends were cut back, 5 bases at V and 10 bases at J, with 18 bases in the middle. This CDR3 has 14 amino acids. CDR3 protein: CASSTTGAGGEQFF. The CDR3, as DNA: TGTGCCAGCAGCACTACAGGAGCAGGGGGGGAGCAGTTCTTC.

This clonotype came up many times. The J gene is TRBJ2-5, the V gene TRBV5-1; D perhaps matches TRBD2 (6 bases). This CDR3 contains 15 residues. Germline CDR1 and CDR2: SGHRS and YFSETQ. The V end was cut by 4 bases, the J end by 1 base, with 14 bases between. The CDR3 protein is CASSATGTFQETQYF. The CDR3 DNA follows: TGCGCCAGCAGCGCCACCGGGACTTTCCAAGAGACCCAGTACTTC.

This clonotype was found many times. This sequence joins TRBV6-5 and TRBJ2-7; the D gene is possibly TRBD1 (6 bases). In germline, CDR1 is MNHEY, CDR2 SVGAGI. The CDR3 is 15 residues long. V lost 2 bases and J 3 bases, leaving 14 bases between the germline ends. The CDR3 region is CASSYARGFFYEQYF. In DNA, the CDR3 is TGTGCCAGCAGTTACGCCAGGGGTTTTTTCTACGAGCAGTACTTC.

The sample holds many counts of this clonotype. This chain links TRBV7-2 with TRBJ2-5; no firm D call. The V gene lost 5 bases and the J gene lost 2 bases, with 6 bases spanning the gap. Germline CDR1 reads SGHTA; CDR2 reads FQGNSA. This CDR3 comprises 12 residues. The CDR3 nucleotides read TGTGCCAGCAGCCTAATGCAAGAGACCCAGTACTTC. This translates into CASSLMQETQYF.

There are many counts of this clonotype. The chain combines TRBV5-1 with TRBJ1-2, with 10 bases matching TRBD1. Germline CDR1 is SGHRS and CDR2 is YFSETQ. The CDR3 length is 18 residues. V lost 1 base to trimming and J lost 5 bases; unmatched junction nucleotides: 14. CDR3 sequence reads: CASSLPPGQGMTWYGYTF. The CDR3, as DNA: TGCGCCAGCAGCTTGCCCCCGGGACAGGGGATGACTTGGTATGGCTACACCTTC.

This clonotype was recorded at least ten times. The rearrangement links TRBV27 to TRBJ2-6; TRBD2 aligns across 7 bases. The J segment lost 0 bases and the V segment lost 6 bases, leaving 11 bases of the junction unmatched. This CDR3 is built from 18 residues. Germline lookup yields CDR1 MNHEY and CDR2 SMNVEV (reference sequence). The CDR3 region has the DNA TGTGCCAGCAGCTCGGGAGGCCTTTTCCTCTCTGGGGCCAACGTCCTGACTTTC. It translates to CASSSGGLFLSGANVLTF.

This clonotype was recorded many times. The gene calls are TRBV12-5 and TRBJ1-1; possibly TRBD1 for D (6 bases). Trimming removed 2 bases from V and 8 bases from J, with 21 bases in between. The germline CDR1 and CDR2 sequences are LGHNT and FRNRAP. The length of the CDR3 is 16 residues. As DNA, the CDR3 is TGTGCTAGTGGTTTGTCCCGGGGGGCCAGCACTACAGAAGCTTTCTTT. Its translation: CASGLSRGASTTEAFF.

The chain carries TRBV9 and TRBJ2-3; D possibly corresponds to TRBD2 (7 bases). Germline CDR1 and CDR2: SGDLS and YYNGEE. The CDR3 totals 15 residues. The ends were cut back, 2 bases at V and 4 bases at J, with 14 bases in the middle. CDR3 bases: TGTGCCAGCAGCGTCCCGGGGGGCAGGGCAGATACGCAGTATTTT. Translating it yields CASSVPGGRADTQYF.

At least ten counts were recorded for this clonotype. The rearrangement joins TRBV12-3 or TRBV12-4 to TRBJ2-5; D not certain. Trimming cost V 1 base and J 0 bases, with 6 bases left between them. CDR3 size: 14 residues. CDR3 DNA sequence: TGTGCCAGCAGTTTAGAAGCGTACCAAGAGACCCAGTACTTC. Protein: CASSLEAYQETQYF.

Ten or more counts support this clonotype. This chain joins TRBV5-1 and TRBJ2-2; no clear D gene. Germline CDR1 SGHRS, CDR2 YFSETQ. The germline V and J ends were trimmed by 0 bases and 1 base, with 10 bases remaining between them. CDR3 length equals 16 residues. The CDR3 region has the DNA TGCGCCAGCAGCTTGGACGCCCCAGAGAACACCGGGGAGCTGTTTTTT. Translation: CASSLDAPENTGELFF.

In its sample, this clonotype was seen many times. The chain carries TRBV15 and TRBJ1-6; 10 bases fit TRBD1. Unmatched junction bases numbered 11, after V lost 8 bases and J lost 10 bases. Germline V gene sequence: CDR1 LNHNV, CDR2 YYDKDF (reference sequence). The CDR3 spans 15 residues. In DNA form, the CDR3 reads TGTGCCACCCACCCGGGACAGGGGTTCTGGTCACCCCTCCACTTT. This codes for CATHPGQGFWSPLHF.

This clonotype was recorded at least ten times. This chain joins TRBV18 and TRBJ2-5; no clear D. CDR3 length: 13 amino acids. Trimming removed 1 base at V and 5 bases at J, with 8 bases between. Germline V gene data show CDR1 as KGHSH and CDR2 as LQKENI. The DNA of the CDR3 is TGTGCCAGCTCACCACACCGTGAGGAGACCCAGTACTTC. The encoded protein is CASSPHREETQYF.

There are many counts of this clonotype. No DNA is shown, since the ends of the CDR3 on it are uncertain; the CDR3 is the one TCRdb lists. This CDR3 reads CASSFWFGAGELFF. This sequence joins TRBV28 and TRBJ2-2. The germline V gene has CDR1 MDHEN and CDR2 SYDVKM. A total of 14 residues make up the CDR3, ends included.

Ten or more counts support this clonotype. The chain employs TRBV18 and TRBJ1-6, with 11 bases that match TRBD1. The V and J ends lost 3 bases and 9 bases, in that order; junction bases with no gene match: 13. Germline assignment: CDR1 KGHSH and CDR2 LQKENI. This CDR3 is 18 amino acids long. The CDR3 protein is CASSPQLASGTGGSPLHF. CDR3 in DNA: TGTGCCAGCTCACCCCAACTCGCCTCCGGGACAGGGGGTTCACCCCTCCACTTT.